This TCR beta chain was identified in a study of radiation and T cells in renal cell carcinoma. Findings and caveats of the study: In blood, top tumor clones expanded by 2 weeks, shrinking by 4.

Produced via immunoSEQ multiplex PCR; TCRdb's table is partial and in-frame only. This table holds tens of thousands of clones, 70% to 80% found once. Of note for this clone: Its antigen is not known.

Stated time point: blood 2 weeks post-SBRT. Treatment meaning: 15 Gy SBRT to primary tumor, nephrectomy 4 weeks later. Serial blood draws occurred at baseline and 2 and 4 weeks post-SBRT. The sequencing here drew on blood, taken from a patient whose treatment included radiotherapy and nephrectomy. The receptor comes from a man in his fifties or sixties with renal cell carcinoma.

CDR3 in DNA: TGCGCCAGCAGCTTGGATCTGGGAAAAGCTTTCTTT. This translates into CASSLDLGKAFF. The chain employs TRBV5-1 and TRBJ1-1; D is unclear. Germline V CDR1 and CDR2: SGHRS, YFSETQ. Trimming shortened V by 0 bases and J by 9 bases, and 9 bases separated the two germline ends. This CDR3 is 12 amino acids long.